The rows below give T cell receptor beta chains drawn from one sample of a study of cytomegalovirus exposure and HLA in healthy donors. TCRdb's copy holds only in-frame clones and misses some; the assay was immunoSEQ multiplex PCR. The repertoire includes fewer than 200,000 clones, roughly nine tenths of them detected once, and more than 0.2% sits in the top ten. Sequences were obtained from PBMCs. The receptors here all came from a girl under two years old in good health and CMV-seronegative. CDR3s include the opening cysteine and the closing phenylalanine or tryptophan. Fields, in order: V gene, D gene, J gene, clone size, CDR3 protein, CDR3 DNA. A D gene is named only where the DNA matches it firmly. Clone size is shown for a subset of rows, as once, few, many or a class of expanded clone.

TRBV18,TRBD2,TRBJ2-1,once,CASLPTSGEYNEQFF,TGTGCCAGCCTACCGACTAGCGGGGAATACAATGAGCAGTTCTTC
TRBV29-1,TRBD2,TRBJ2-5,few,CSVFTSGSQETQYF,TGCAGCGTTTTTACTAGCGGGAGTCAGGAGACCCAGTACTTC
TRBV4-1,-,TRBJ1-5,-,CASSPHRDLSNQPQHF,TGCGCCAGCAGCCCCCACAGGGACCTCAGCAATCAGCCCCAGCATTTT
TRBV5-1,-,TRBJ2-5,once,CASSSGRIQETQYF,TGCGCCAGCAGCTCAGGGCGGATTCAAGAGACCCAGTACTTC
TRBV18,-,TRBJ1-1,-,CASSPGDRTTEAFF,TGTGCCAGCTCACCGGGCGACAGGACCACTGAAGCTTTCTTT
TRBV4-1,TRBD2,TRBJ2-7,-,CASSQDSLAGGDEQYF,TGCGCCAGCAGCCAAGATAGTCTAGCGGGAGGTGACGAGCAGTACTTC
TRBV5-1,TRBD2,TRBJ2-7,-,CASSFRPGLADSYEQYF,TGCGCCAGCAGCTTCCGCCCGGGACTAGCGGACTCCTACGAGCAGTACTTC
TRBV6-1,TRBD1,TRBJ1-1,-,CASSEVDRDEAFF,TGTGCCAGCAGTGAGGTCGACAGGGATGAAGCTTTCTTT
TRBV4-1,-,TRBJ1-2,-,CAGGPSHTEGYTF,TGCGCCGGGGGCCCGAGCCATACGGAGGGCTACACCTTC
TRBV30,TRBD1,TRBJ2-7,-,CAWSVQGAYEQYF,TGTGCCTGGAGTGTCCAGGGGGCCTACGAGCAGTACTTC
TRBV9,-,TRBJ2-1,-,CASSVTDNEQFF,TGTGCCAGCAGCGTTACAGACAATGAGCAGTTCTTC
TRBV6-1,TRBD1,TRBJ1-5,-,CASSPGTDNNQPQHF,TGTGCCAGCAGCCCCGGGACAGACAACAATCAGCCCCAGCATTTT
TRBV2,TRBD1,TRBJ2-3,-,CASRPDRGGDTQYF,TGTGCCAGCAGACCCGACAGGGGTGGAGATACGCAGTATTTT
TRBV7-8,TRBD1,TRBJ2-7,-,CASSLVQGITYEQYF,TGTGCCAGCAGCTTAGTACAGGGGATTACCTACGAGCAGTACTTC
TRBV14,-,TRBJ2-7,-,CASSQAPGSYEQYF,TGTGCCAGCAGCCAAGCTCCCGGCTCCTACGAGCAGTACTTC
TRBV6-7,-,TRBJ2-2,-,CASEQGSSGELFF,TGTGCCAGCGAACAGGGAAGCAGCGGGGAGCTGTTTTTT
TRBV18,TRBD2,TRBJ2-1,-,CASSPALAGVDEQFF,TGTGCCAGCTCACCAGCGCTAGCGGGGGTCGACGAGCAGTTCTTC
TRBV7-6,TRBD1,TRBJ1-1,-,CASSSQGVGTEAFF,TGTGCCAGCAGCTCACAGGGGGTCGGCACTGAAGCTTTCTTT
TRBV5-1,TRBD2,TRBJ2-3,-,CASSAKTSGGARDTQYF,TGCGCCAGCAGCGCGAAGACTAGCGGGGGGGCTCGAGATACGCAGTATTTT
TRBV19,TRBD2,TRBJ2-3,-,CATRGYRTEILTDTQYF,TGTGCCACGCGGGGGTACAGGACCGAAATACTAACAGATACGCAGTATTTT
TRBV7-3,TRBD2,TRBJ2-1,-,CASSAGREDEQFF,TGTGCCAGCAGCGCCGGGCGGGAGGATGAGCAGTTCTTC
TRBV9,TRBD2,TRBJ2-3,once,CASSVAGGPGTDTQYF,TGTGCCAGCAGCGTAGCGGGAGGGCCCGGCACAGATACGCAGTATTTT
TRBV6-4,-,TRBJ1-2,-,CASSPGAGYGYTF,TGTGCCAGCAGTCCAGGGGCTGGCTATGGCTACACCTTC
TRBV5-1,-,TRBJ2-2,-,CASKETGFTGELFF,TGCGCCAGCAAGGAGACGGGATTCACCGGGGAGCTGTTTTTT
TRBV7-9,-,TRBJ2-7,few,CSSSLAGQGLVYEQYF,TGTTCCAGCAGCTTAGCCGGACAAGGCCTAGTCTACGAGCAGTACTTC
TRBV9,TRBD1,TRBJ2-1,few,CASSVHGTGDYEQFF,TGTGCCAGCAGCGTGCACGGGACAGGGGACTATGAGCAGTTCTTC
TRBV19,TRBD1,TRBJ1-1,-,CASNHRGTSMNTEAFF,TGTGCCAGTAACCACAGGGGGACGAGCATGAACACTGAAGCTTTCTTT
TRBV11-1,TRBD2,TRBJ2-1,-,CASSYRGGLCNEQFF,TGTGCCAGCAGCTACCGGGGGGGCCTATGCAATGAGCAGTTCTTC
TRBV18,TRBD1,TRBJ2-3,-,CASSQWTGLRVTDTQYF,TGTGCCAGCTCACAATGGACAGGCCTTCGAGTTACAGATACGCAGTATTTT
TRBV30,-,TRBJ2-6,-,CAWRVGHSGANVLTF,TGTGCCTGGAGGGTGGGACACTCTGGGGCCAACGTCCTGACTTTC
TRBV25-1,-,TRBJ1-6,-,CASSERSSPLHF,TGTGCCAGCAGTGAGAGAAGTTCACCCCTCCACTTT
TRBV4-3,-,TRBJ1-1,-,CASSQEAGRLGGTEAFF,TGCGCCAGCAGCCAAGAGGCTGGAAGGTTAGGAGGAACTGAAGCTTTCTTT
TRBV4-1,-,TRBJ2-7,-,CASSQARTFGSYEQYF,TGCGCCAGCAGCCAGGCCCGGACTTTTGGCTCCTACGAGCAGTACTTC
TRBV4-3,-,TRBJ1-1,few,CASSQVGGEDTEAFF,TGCGCCAGCAGCCAAGTAGGGGGAGAAGACACTGAAGCTTTCTTT
TRBV28,TRBD2,TRBJ2-2,-,CASSLTSGRTYTGELFF,TGTGCCAGCAGTTTGACTAGCGGGAGGACGTACACCGGGGAGCTGTTTTTT
TRBV29-1,TRBD2,TRBJ2-1,-,CSGRGEYNEQFF,TGCAGCGGGCGGGGGGAATACAATGAGCAGTTCTTC
TRBV7-3,-,TRBJ1-5,-,CASSNDSRNQPQHF,TGTGCCAGCAGCAACGACAGTCGCAATCAGCCCCAGCATTTT
TRBV18,-,TRBJ2-5,once,CASSPYSETQYF,TGTGCCAGCTCACCATACTCGGAGACCCAGTACTTC